This is a list of T cell receptor beta chains from one sample in a study of blood T cell repertoires in COVID-19. TCRdb keeps only in-frame clones here, not all; method: immunoSEQ multiplex PCR. The sample lists around 140,000 clones; about 85% were seen once. The specimen was peripheral blood. The origin of the receptors is a human donor with acute or convalescent COVID-19. The donor label of this sample is uncertain. Both conserved end residues are part of each CDR3. Fields, in order: V gene, clone size, D gene, J gene, CDR3 protein, CDR3 DNA. The D gene is left open where the match is weak. Size values are once, few and many counts, or a class for expanded clones, and some rows have none.

v_call: TRBV5-4
clone_size: NA
d_call: NA
j_call: TRBJ2-5
cdr3_aa: CASSSSGLETQYF
cdr3_nt: TGTGCCAGCAGCTCTTCAGGGTTGGAGACCCAGTACTTC

v_call: TRBV7-9
clone_size: NA
d_call: TRBD1
j_call: TRBJ2-1
cdr3_aa: CASSLAGQNNEQFF
cdr3_nt: TGTGCCAGCAGCTTAGCGGGACAGAACAATGAGCAGTTCTTC

v_call: TRBV6-5
clone_size: NA
d_call: TRBD1
j_call: TRBJ1-2
cdr3_aa: CASRLLTGGGYTF
cdr3_nt: TGTGCCAGCAGGCTACTAACAGGGGGTGGCTACACCTTC

v_call: TRBV28
clone_size: NA
d_call: NA
j_call: TRBJ1-2
cdr3_aa: CASSSTQGILSYGYTF
cdr3_nt: TGTGCCAGCAGTTCTACTCAGGGGATCTTGAGCTATGGCTACACCTTC

v_call: TRBV9
clone_size: NA
d_call: TRBD2
j_call: TRBJ2-3
cdr3_aa: CASSVGGGDTQYF
cdr3_nt: TGTGCCAGCAGCGTAGGCGGGGGAGATACGCAGTATTTT

v_call: TRBV14
clone_size: NA
d_call: NA
j_call: TRBJ2-5
cdr3_aa: CASSQGWRALETQYF
cdr3_nt: TGTGCCAGCAGCCAAGGGTGGAGGGCCCTGGAGACCCAGTACTTC

v_call: TRBV27
clone_size: NA
d_call: TRBD2
j_call: TRBJ2-7
cdr3_aa: CASSRDGGYEQYF
cdr3_nt: TGTGCCAGCAGCCGCGACGGGGGGTACGAGCAGTACTTC

v_call: TRBV24-1
clone_size: NA
d_call: NA
j_call: TRBJ1-1
cdr3_aa: CATSAVPPGAIMNTEAFF
cdr3_nt: TGTGCCACCAGTGCCGTCCCTCCGGGAGCAATTATGAACACTGAAGCTTTCTTT

v_call: TRBV9
clone_size: NA
d_call: NA
j_call: TRBJ2-7
cdr3_aa: CASSPGGGRTGGEQYF
cdr3_nt: TGTGCCAGCAGCCCCGGGGGGGGCCGGACAGGAGGGGAGCAGTACTTC

v_call: TRBV5-8
clone_size: NA
d_call: NA
j_call: TRBJ1-1
cdr3_aa: CASSSGVGTEAFF
cdr3_nt: TGTGCCAGCAGCTCAGGGGTCGGGACTGAAGCTTTCTTT

v_call: TRBV10-1
clone_size: few
d_call: NA
j_call: TRBJ1-1
cdr3_aa: CASATPQGRDKAFF
cdr3_nt: TGCGCCAGCGCAACGCCGCAGGGTAGGGACAAAGCTTTCTTT

v_call: TRBV6-5
clone_size: few
d_call: TRBD2
j_call: TRBJ2-5
cdr3_aa: CASSTGTSGWRTQYF
cdr3_nt: TGTGCCAGCAGCACCGGGACTAGCGGCTGGCGGACCCAGTACTTC

v_call: TRBV7-9
clone_size: NA
d_call: TRBD1
j_call: TRBJ1-4
cdr3_aa: CASSWGQGAGANEKLFF
cdr3_nt: TGTGCCAGCAGCTGGGGACAGGGGGCGGGGGCTAACGAAAAACTGTTTTTT

v_call: TRBV12-3/TRBV12-4
clone_size: NA
d_call: NA
j_call: TRBJ1-1
cdr3_aa: CASSLEEAEAFF
cdr3_nt: TGTGCCAGCAGTTTGGAAGAGGCTGAAGCTTTCTTT

v_call: TRBV2
clone_size: once
d_call: NA
j_call: TRBJ1-2
cdr3_aa: CASTQGSYGYTF
cdr3_nt: TGTGCCAGCACCCAGGGGAGCTATGGCTACACCTTC

v_call: TRBV4-1
clone_size: NA
d_call: TRBD2
j_call: TRBJ2-3
cdr3_aa: CASSQAGRTDTQYF
cdr3_nt: TGCGCCAGCAGCCAAGCCGGGAGGACAGATACGCAGTATTTT

v_call: TRBV7-2
clone_size: NA
d_call: TRBD2
j_call: TRBJ2-5
cdr3_aa: CASSLDLAGGRETQYF
cdr3_nt: TGTGCCAGCAGCTTAGACCTAGCGGGAGGGCGAGAGACCCAGTACTTC

v_call: TRBV6-1
clone_size: NA
d_call: NA
j_call: TRBJ2-3
cdr3_aa: CASSEQGISTDTQYF
cdr3_nt: TGTGCCAGCAGTGAACAGGGGATTAGCACAGATACGCAGTATTTT

v_call: TRBV19
clone_size: NA
d_call: NA
j_call: TRBJ1-2
cdr3_aa: CASSEIGGNYGYTF
cdr3_nt: TGTGCCAGTAGCGAGATCGGGGGTAACTATGGCTACACCTTC

v_call: TRBV7-9
clone_size: NA
d_call: NA
j_call: TRBJ1-4
cdr3_aa: CASSLGGQGGEKLFF
cdr3_nt: TGTGCCAGCAGCTTAGGGGGTCAAGGGGGTGAAAAACTGTTTTTT

v_call: TRBV7-6
clone_size: NA
d_call: NA
j_call: TRBJ1-1
cdr3_aa: CASSSSTGWLTEAFF
cdr3_nt: TGTGCCAGCAGCTCCAGTACGGGTTGGTTAACTGAAGCTTTCTTT

v_call: TRBV7-7
clone_size: medium-sized
d_call: NA
j_call: TRBJ2-3
cdr3_aa: CASSSTSTDTQYF
cdr3_nt: TGTGCTAGCAGTTCCACTAGCACAGATACGCAGTATTTT

v_call: TRBV30
clone_size: NA
d_call: TRBD2
j_call: TRBJ2-3
cdr3_aa: CACTSGRTDTQYF
cdr3_nt: TGTGCCTGTACTAGCGGGAGGACAGATACGCAGTATTTT

v_call: TRBV28
clone_size: NA
d_call: NA
j_call: TRBJ1-5
cdr3_aa: CASSPGFGMPQHF
cdr3_nt: TGTGCCAGCAGTCCTGGCTTCGGGATGCCCCAGCATTTT

v_call: TRBV2
clone_size: NA
d_call: TRBD2
j_call: TRBJ2-2
cdr3_aa: CASSEAGLAGGLAGELFF
cdr3_nt: TGTGCCAGCAGTGAAGCGGGACTAGCGGGGGGGCTCGCCGGGGAGCTGTTTTTT

v_call: TRBV10-3
clone_size: NA
d_call: TRBD2
j_call: TRBJ2-2
cdr3_aa: CAISEQRLASGELFF
cdr3_nt: TGTGCCATCAGTGAGCAAAGACTAGCGTCCGGGGAGCTGTTTTTT

v_call: TRBV28
clone_size: once
d_call: NA
j_call: TRBJ1-3
cdr3_aa: CASNTGNTIYF
cdr3_nt: TGTGCCAGCAATACTGGAAACACCATATATTTT

v_call: TRBV7-9
clone_size: NA
d_call: TRBD1
j_call: TRBJ2-5
cdr3_aa: CASSLADRGETQYF
cdr3_nt: TGTGCCAGCAGCTTAGCGGACAGGGGAGAGACCCAGTACTTC

v_call: TRBV6-4
clone_size: NA
d_call: TRBD1
j_call: TRBJ1-2
cdr3_aa: CASSSGTETNYGYTF
cdr3_nt: TGTGCCAGCAGTTCCGGGACAGAGACTAACTATGGCTACACCTTC

v_call: TRBV6-2/TRBV6-3
clone_size: many
d_call: NA
j_call: TRBJ1-2
cdr3_aa: CASSPIRDIYYGYTF
cdr3_nt: TGTGCCAGCAGCCCGATCCGGGACATCTACTATGGCTACACCTTC

v_call: TRBV2
clone_size: NA
d_call: TRBD1
j_call: TRBJ1-2
cdr3_aa: CASRRDSNYGYTF
cdr3_nt: TGTGCCAGCAGGAGGGACAGTAACTATGGCTACACCTTC

v_call: TRBV7-8
clone_size: few
d_call: TRBD1
j_call: TRBJ1-4
cdr3_aa: CASSLLTGGKLFF
cdr3_nt: TGTGCCAGCAGCTTACTGACAGGGGGAAAACTGTTTTTT

v_call: TRBV7-9
clone_size: NA
d_call: NA
j_call: TRBJ1-2
cdr3_aa: CASSLAQTPTYGYTF
cdr3_nt: TGTGCCAGCAGCTTAGCTCAGACTCCCACCTATGGCTACACCTTC

v_call: TRBV28
clone_size: NA
d_call: NA
j_call: TRBJ1-4
cdr3_aa: CASSREQGTTNEKLFF
cdr3_nt: TGTGCCAGCAGTAGAGAGCAGGGAACAACTAATGAAAAACTGTTTTTT

v_call: TRBV14
clone_size: NA
d_call: TRBD2
j_call: TRBJ2-1
cdr3_aa: CASSRTSAAYNEQFF
cdr3_nt: TGTGCCAGCAGCCGGACTAGCGCCGCCTACAATGAGCAGTTCTTC

v_call: TRBV28
clone_size: few
d_call: TRBD1
j_call: TRBJ1-5
cdr3_aa: CASSLRGTGVQPQHF
cdr3_nt: TGTGCCAGCAGTTTAAGAGGGACAGGGGTCCAGCCCCAGCATTTT

v_call: TRBV24-1
clone_size: NA
d_call: NA
j_call: TRBJ2-5
cdr3_aa: CATSDEGTSIQETQYF
cdr3_nt: TGTGCCACCAGTGATGAGGGGACAAGCATCCAAGAGACCCAGTACTTC

v_call: TRBV6-2/TRBV6-3
clone_size: NA
d_call: TRBD1
j_call: TRBJ1-5
cdr3_aa: CASNPGTVRNPQHF
cdr3_nt: TGTGCCAGCAACCCTGGGACAGTCCGAAATCCCCAGCATTTT

v_call: TRBV6-5
clone_size: NA
d_call: TRBD1
j_call: TRBJ2-2
cdr3_aa: CASATGTGGSGELFF
cdr3_nt: TGTGCCAGCGCCACCGGGACAGGGGGCTCCGGGGAGCTGTTTTTT

v_call: TRBV11-2
clone_size: NA
d_call: NA
j_call: TRBJ2-5
cdr3_aa: CASSLAGKQQETQYF
cdr3_nt: TGTGCCAGCAGCTTAGCAGGGAAACAACAAGAGACCCAGTACTTC

v_call: TRBV28
clone_size: NA
d_call: NA
j_call: TRBJ1-4
cdr3_aa: CASSLAPTNEKLFF
cdr3_nt: TGTGCCAGCAGTTTGGCCCCAACGAATGAAAAACTGTTTTTT

v_call: TRBV4-2
clone_size: few
d_call: NA
j_call: TRBJ1-2
cdr3_aa: CASSQEPLRGAYGYTF
cdr3_nt: TGTGCCAGCAGCCAAGAACCCCTACGGGGGGCCTATGGCTACACCTTC

v_call: TRBV3-1/TRBV3-2
clone_size: once
d_call: NA
j_call: TRBJ2-5
cdr3_aa: CASSQDPGVRETQYF
cdr3_nt: TGTGCCAGCAGCCAAGATCCGGGGGTAAGGGAGACCCAGTACTTC